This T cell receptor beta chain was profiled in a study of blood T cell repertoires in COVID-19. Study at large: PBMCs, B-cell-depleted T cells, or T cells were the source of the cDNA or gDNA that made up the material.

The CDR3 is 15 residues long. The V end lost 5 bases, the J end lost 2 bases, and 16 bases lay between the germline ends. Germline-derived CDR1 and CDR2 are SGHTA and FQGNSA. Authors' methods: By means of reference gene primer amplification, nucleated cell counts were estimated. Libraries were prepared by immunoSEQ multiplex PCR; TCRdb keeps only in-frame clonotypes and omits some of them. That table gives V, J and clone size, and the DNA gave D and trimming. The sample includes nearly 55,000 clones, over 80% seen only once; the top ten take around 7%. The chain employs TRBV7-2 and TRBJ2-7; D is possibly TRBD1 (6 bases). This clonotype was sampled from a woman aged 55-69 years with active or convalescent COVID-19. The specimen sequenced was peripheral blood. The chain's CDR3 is CASSPQMTGAYEQYF. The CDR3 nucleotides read TGTGCCAGCAGCCCGCAGATGACAGGAGCCTACGAGCAGTACTTC.